These 7 T cell receptor beta chains were sequenced from one sample in a study of T cell responses to AZD1222 COVID-19 vaccine. This table comes from immunoSEQ multiplex PCR, and its TCRdb copy is limited to in-frame clones, with some not included. The sample carries more than 90,000 clones, about 86% recorded once. The specimen comprised peripheral blood, sampled 28 days after the second AZD1222 dose. The source is an adult who received the AZD1222 COVID-19 vaccine.

The chain employs TRBV9 and TRBJ1-2, with D possibly being TRBD1 (5 bases). Germline V gives CDR1 SGDLS, CDR2 YYNGEE. V lost 3 bases and J lost 1, with 10 bases in between. CDR3 length: 14 amino acids. The CDR3 reads CASSAGDGNYGYTF. CDR3 sequence (DNA): TGTGCCAGCAGCGCCGGGGACGGTAACTATGGCTACACCTTC.

V is TRBV3-1 (or the pseudogene TRBV3-2) and J is TRBJ1-1; TRBD1 agrees at 9 bases. CDR3 length: 14 residues. The V gene end was trimmed by 4 bases and the J gene end by 7 bases; junction bases not matched to a gene: 7. CDR1 and CDR2 (germline): LGHDT, YNNKEL (reference sequence). The CDR3 is CASSLRDRESEAFF. The CDR3, as DNA: TGTGCCAGCAGCCTACGGGACAGGGAGAGTGAAGCTTTCTTT.

This chain uses TRBV4-1 with TRBJ1-5; 12 bases fit TRBD1. CDR3 length: 17 residues. J gave up 9 bases and V 1 base, and 10 bases lay outside the gene matches. Germline CDR1 is MGHRA and CDR2 is YSYEKL. CDR3 in DNA: TGCGCCAGCAGCCAAGGAGATGGGGACAGGGGGCTTCGGCCCCAGCATTTT. Its protein is CASSQGDGDRGLRPQHF.

A word on this clone: This sample also contains other DNA sequences that code for the same CDR3. The V call is TRBV6-2 or TRBV6-3, the J call TRBJ2-7; 11 bases fit TRBD2. Germline CDR1 MNHEY, CDR2 SVGEGT. V lost 5 bases and J lost 3; bases outside the gene matches: 6. There are 15 residues in the CDR3. The CDR3 reads CASSRTSGRLYEQYF. The CDR3 DNA reads TGTGCCAGCAGTCGTACTAGCGGGAGACTCTACGAGCAGTACTTC.

In regard to this clone: A junction boundary mismatches the germline segment, possibly from a read error. The chain has TRBV7-2 and TRBJ2-3, with TRBD2 matching 9 bases. Germline values: CDR1 SGHTA, CDR2 FQGNSA. This CDR3 has 14 residues. CDR3 amino acids: CASSVRGGTDTQYF. In DNA form, the CDR3 reads TGTGCCAGCAGCGTGCGGGGGGGCACGGATACGCAGTATTTT.

Comment on this clone: An end of the junction does not agree with germline; a read error may underlie this. CDR3 in DNA: TGTGCCAGCAGTTTCGGGACTAGCGGAAGAGGAGGCTTC. Amino acids: CASSFGTSGRGGF. The rearrangement links TRBV28 to TRBJ2-7, with 11 nucleotides matching TRBD2. Germline V gene sequence: CDR1 MDHEN, CDR2 SYDVKM. The CDR3 spans 13 residues.

The genes are TRBV3-1 (or the pseudogene TRBV3-2) and TRBJ2-5; D remains unclear. The CDR3 contains 11 residues. V was cut by 3 bases and J by 1 base, with 0 bases left in between. Germline V gene sequence: CDR1 LGHDT, CDR2 YNNKEL (reference sequence). CDR3 in amino acids: CASSHQETQYF. CDR3 nucleotide sequence: TGTGCCAGCAGCCACCAAGAGACCCAGTACTTC.